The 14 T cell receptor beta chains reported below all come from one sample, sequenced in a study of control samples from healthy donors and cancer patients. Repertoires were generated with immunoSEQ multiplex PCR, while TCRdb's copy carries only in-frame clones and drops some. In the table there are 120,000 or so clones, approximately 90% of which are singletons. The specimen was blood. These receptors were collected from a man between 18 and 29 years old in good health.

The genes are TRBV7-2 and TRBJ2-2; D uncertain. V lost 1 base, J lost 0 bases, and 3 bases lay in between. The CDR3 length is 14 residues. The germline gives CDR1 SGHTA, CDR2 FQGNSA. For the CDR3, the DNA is TGTGCCAGCAGCTTAGGGACGAACACCGGGGAGCTGTTTTTT. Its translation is CASSLGTNTGELFF.

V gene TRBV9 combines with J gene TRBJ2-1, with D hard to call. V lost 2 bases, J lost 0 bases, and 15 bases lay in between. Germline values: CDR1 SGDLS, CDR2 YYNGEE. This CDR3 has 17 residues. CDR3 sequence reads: CASSVSTGVSSYNEQFF. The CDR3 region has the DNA TGTGCCAGCAGCGTCTCGACGGGCGTGAGCTCCTACAATGAGCAGTTCTTC. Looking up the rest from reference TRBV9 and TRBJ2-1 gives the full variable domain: DSGVTQTPKHLITATGQRVTLRCSPRSGDLSVYWYQQSLDQGLQFLIQYYNGEERAKGNILERFSAQQFPDLHSELNLSSLELGDSALYFCASSVSTGVSSYNEQFFGPGTRLTVL.

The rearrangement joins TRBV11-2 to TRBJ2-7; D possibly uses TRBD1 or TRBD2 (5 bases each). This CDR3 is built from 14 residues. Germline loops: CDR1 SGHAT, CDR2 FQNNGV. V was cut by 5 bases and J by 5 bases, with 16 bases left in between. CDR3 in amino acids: CASSRDRSRDEQYV. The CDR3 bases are TGTGCCAGCAGCCGGGACCGCTCTAGGGACGAGCAGTACGTC.

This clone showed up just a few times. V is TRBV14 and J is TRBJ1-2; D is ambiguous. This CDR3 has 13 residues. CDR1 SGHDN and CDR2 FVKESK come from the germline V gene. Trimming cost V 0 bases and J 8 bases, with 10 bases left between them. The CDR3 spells CASSQEGNRGYTF. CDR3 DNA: TGTGCCAGCAGCCAAGAAGGGAACCGCGGCTACACCTTC. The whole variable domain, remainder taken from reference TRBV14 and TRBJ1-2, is EAGVTQFPSHSVIEKGQTVTLRCDPISGHDNLYWYRRVMGKEIKFLLHFVKESKQDESGMPNNRFLAERTGGTYSTLKVQPAELEDSGVYFCASSQEGNRGYTFGSGTRLTVV.

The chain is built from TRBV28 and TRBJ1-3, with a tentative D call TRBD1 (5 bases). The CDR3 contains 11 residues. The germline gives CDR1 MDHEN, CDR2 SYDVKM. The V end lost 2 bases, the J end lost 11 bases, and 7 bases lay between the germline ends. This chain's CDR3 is CASSLGGPIYF. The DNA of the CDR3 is TGTGCCAGCAGTTTAGGGGGACCCATATATTTT.

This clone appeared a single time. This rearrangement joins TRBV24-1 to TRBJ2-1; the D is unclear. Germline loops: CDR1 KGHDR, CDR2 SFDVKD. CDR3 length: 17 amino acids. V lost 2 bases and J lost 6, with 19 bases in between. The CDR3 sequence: CATSDSIRPLLGNEQFF. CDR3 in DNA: TGTGCCACCAGTGATTCTATCCGTCCCCTACTTGGCAATGAGCAGTTCTTC.

The chain's CDR3 is CATSATLGLGTDTQYF. The CDR3 region has the DNA TGTGCCACCAGTGCAACTTTGGGATTAGGCACAGATACGCAGTATTTT. This chain links TRBV24-1 with TRBJ2-3; D gene ambiguous. This CDR3 comprises 16 residues. Germline CDR1 is KGHDR and CDR2 is SFDVKD. Trimming took off 5 bases at V and 1 base at J, with 15 bases between the two ends.

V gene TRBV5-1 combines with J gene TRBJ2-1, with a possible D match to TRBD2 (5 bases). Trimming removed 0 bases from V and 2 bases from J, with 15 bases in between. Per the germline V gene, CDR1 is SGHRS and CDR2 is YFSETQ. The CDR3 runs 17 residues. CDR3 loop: CASSLVIAEAAYNEQFF. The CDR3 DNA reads TGCGCCAGCAGCTTGGTTATTGCGGAAGCGGCCTACAATGAGCAGTTCTTC.

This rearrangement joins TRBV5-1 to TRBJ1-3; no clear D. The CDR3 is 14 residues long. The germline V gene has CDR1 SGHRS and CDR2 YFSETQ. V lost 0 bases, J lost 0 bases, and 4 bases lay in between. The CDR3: CASSLGSSGNTIYF. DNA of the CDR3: TGCGCCAGCAGCTTGGGCAGCTCTGGAAACACCATATATTTT.

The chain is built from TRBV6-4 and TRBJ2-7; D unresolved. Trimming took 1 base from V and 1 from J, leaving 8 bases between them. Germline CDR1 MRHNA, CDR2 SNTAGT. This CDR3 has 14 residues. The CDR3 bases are TGTGCCAGCAGTGACTGCGGCGATTCCTACGAGCAGTACTTC. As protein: CASSDCGDSYEQYF.

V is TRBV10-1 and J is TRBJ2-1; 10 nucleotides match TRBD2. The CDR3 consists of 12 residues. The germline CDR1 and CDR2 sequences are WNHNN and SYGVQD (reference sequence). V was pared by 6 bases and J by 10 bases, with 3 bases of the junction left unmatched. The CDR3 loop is CASRLAGEEQFF. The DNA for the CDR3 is TGCGCCAGCAGGCTAGCGGGAGAAGAGCAGTTCTTC.

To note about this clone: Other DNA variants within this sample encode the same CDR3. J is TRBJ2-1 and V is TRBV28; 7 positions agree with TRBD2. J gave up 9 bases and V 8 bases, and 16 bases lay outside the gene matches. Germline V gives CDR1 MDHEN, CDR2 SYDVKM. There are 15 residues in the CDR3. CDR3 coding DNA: TGTGCCAGCGGGGAGGGGAGACCGGGAGTTGGTGAGCAGTTCTTC. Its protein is CASGEGRPGVGEQFF.

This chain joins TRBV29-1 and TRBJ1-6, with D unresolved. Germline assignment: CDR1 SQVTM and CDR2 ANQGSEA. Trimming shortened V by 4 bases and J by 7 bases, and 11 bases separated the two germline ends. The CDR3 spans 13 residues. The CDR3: CSVGAGENSPLHF. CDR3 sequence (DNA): TGCAGCGTTGGGGCTGGGGAGAATTCACCCCTCCACTTT. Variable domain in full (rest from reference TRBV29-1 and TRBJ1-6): SAVISQKPSRDICQRGTSLTIQCQVDSQVTMMFWYRQQPGQSLTLIATANQGSEATYESGFVIDKFPISRPNLTFSTLTVSNMSPEDSSIYLCSVGAGENSPLHFGNGTRLTVT.

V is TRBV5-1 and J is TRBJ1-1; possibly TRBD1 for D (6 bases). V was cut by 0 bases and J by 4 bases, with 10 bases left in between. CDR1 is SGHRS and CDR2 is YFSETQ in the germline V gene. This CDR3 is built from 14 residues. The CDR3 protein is CASSLGSGATEAFF. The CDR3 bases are TGCGCCAGCAGCTTGGGATCAGGGGCCACTGAAGCTTTCTTT.